A single T cell receptor (beta chain) is shown here with its context. The data originate from a study of PD-1 blockade in classical Hodgkin lymphoma. Only in-frame clones appear in the TCRdb table, and some are missing; sequencing was by immunoSEQ multiplex PCR. The data contain about 43,000 clones, about three quarters of them singletons. CDR1 WNHNN and CDR2 SYGVQD come from the germline V gene (reference sequence). Trimming cost V 4 bases and J 4 bases; bases outside gene matches: 8. This CDR3 spans 15 amino acids. Patients all relapsed after autologous stem cell transplantation, and there was variation in brentuximab vedotin exposure.

This chain links TRBV10-1 with TRBJ2-3, with 7 bases fitting TRBD2. The clonotype was recovered from a human donor with classical Hodgkin lymphoma. This material consisted of peripheral blood mononuclear cells (PBMCs), taken at baseline. DNA of the CDR3: TGCGCCAGCAGTGGGGAGGGCTTGGGGTCAGATACGCAGTATTTT. Its translation: CASSGEGLGSDTQYF.